This T cell receptor beta chain was documented in a study of T cell responses to AZD1222 COVID-19 vaccine. As concerns this clone: Its specificity is unknown.

Whole-study findings and limits: Donors were largely white British and mainly female; clonal diversity was possibly underestimated. Regions 160-218 and 743-854 dominated among vaccine-associated CD4 TCRs spanning spike. Repertoires were obtained solely post-peak T cell response.

Trimming removed 3 bases from V and 7 bases from J; junction bases left unmatched: 7. The length of the CDR3 is 16 residues. CDR1 MNHEY and CDR2 SMNVEV come from the germline V gene (reference sequence). Profiling relied on immunoSEQ multiplex PCR, and the TCRdb table lists in-frame clones only, not all of them. The sample lists around 100,000 clones, approximately 86% occurring once. The chain recombines TRBV27 with TRBJ2-2; 11 bases are a match to TRBD1. This material consisted of peripheral blood, taken 28 days after the second dose of the MenACWY control vaccine. The source is an adult who received the MenACWY meningococcal vaccine as a control. CDR3 sequence reads: CASSFGGTGGYGELFF. The CDR3 DNA sequence: TGTGCCAGCAGTTTCGGCGGGACAGGGGGTTACGGGGAGCTGTTTTTT.